These T cell receptor beta chains were read from a single sample in a study of CD8+CD57+ T cells in acquired aplastic anemia. In TCRdb, the reads were re-called with MiXCR into one record per CDR3 protein. The sample contains 250,000 to 300,000 distinct CDR3 sequences, around three fifths of which appear only once. The sample consisted of sorted CD4+, CD8+, or CD8+CD57+ T cells (not recorded which) from PBMCs. The receptors were sampled from a human donor with severe aplastic anemia or a healthy control (not recorded which). Both conserved end residues are part of each CDR3. The D gene is left open where the match is weak. The size of a clone is reported for some rows only, either as once, few or many, or as a class for expanded clones.

abundance | j_gene | v_gene | d_gene | CDR3aa | CDR3nt
few | TRBJ1-4 | TRBV12-3/TRBV12-4 | TRBD1 | CASSQQGGLEKLFF | TGTGCCAGCAGCCAACAGGGGGGTCTGGAAAAACTGTTTTTT
few | TRBJ2-7 | TRBV5-4 | . | CASSPPSSYEQYF | TGTGCCAGCAGTCCGCCGTCCTCCTACGAGCAGTACTTC
. | TRBJ2-1 | TRBV3-1 | . | CASSQDRGQGGYNEQFF | TGTGCCAGCAGCCAAGACAGGGGCCAGGGCGGATACAATGAGCAGTTCTTC
once | TRBJ1-2 | TRBV12-3/TRBV12-4 | TRBD1 | CASSFQQGTYGYTF | TGTGCCAGCAGTTTCCAACAGGGGACCTATGGCTACACCTTC
once | TRBJ1-5 | TRBV5-6 | . | CASSLPRTSGEAQPQHF | TGTGCCAGCAGTCTACCAAGGACTAGCGGGGAAGCTCAGCCCCAGCATTTT
. | TRBJ2-5 | TRBV12-3/TRBV12-4 | . | CASSSQGRETQYF | TGTGCCAGCAGTTCACAGGGTCGAGAGACCCAGTACTTC
. | TRBJ2-7 | TRBV20-1 | . | CSADAKGGYWDEQYF | TGCAGTGCCGACGCTAAAGGGGGGTATTGGGACGAGCAGTACTTC
many | TRBJ1-2 | TRBV20-1 | . | CSARVSGRGYTF | TGCAGTGCTAGAGTCTCAGGGCGTGGCTACACCTTC
. | TRBJ1-5 | TRBV19 | . | CASTMDGGSTQPQHF | TGTGCCAGTACCATGGACGGGGGGAGTACTCAGCCCCAGCATTTT
many | TRBJ2-1 | TRBV3-1 | TRBD2 | CASSQQAGGWFF | TGTGCCAGCAGCCAACAAGCCGGGGGGTGGTTCTTC
. | TRBJ2-1 | TRBV7-8 | . | CASSLAGLTNEQFF | TGTGCCAGCAGCTTAGCGGGACTGACCAATGAGCAGTTCTTC
. | TRBJ2-3 | TRBV5-1 | TRBD2 | CASSLGPSGRTRTDTQYF | TGCGCCAGCAGCTTGGGGCCTAGCGGGAGGACCCGCACAGATACGCAGTATTTT
. | TRBJ2-7 | TRBV7-9 | . | CASSLTGAGSYEQYF | TGTGCCAGCAGCCTGACGGGCGCAGGTTCCTACGAGCAGTACTTC
. | TRBJ2-7 | TRBV24-1 | . | CATSEAGRDYEQYF | TGCGCCACCAGTGAAGCGGGCCGAGACTACGAGCAGTACTTC
. | TRBJ2-1 | TRBV10-3 | TRBD2 | CAISWGGGAGNEQFF | TGTGCCATCAGTTGGGGCGGGGGGGCTGGCAATGAGCAGTTCTTC
many | TRBJ1-6 | TRBV7-6 | TRBD1 | CASSLEGTGYNSPLHF | TGTGCCAGCAGCTTAGAGGGGACAGGGTATAATTCACCCCTCCACTTT
many | TRBJ1-5 | TRBV20-1 | . | CSVRTVGNQPQHF | TGCAGTGTCAGGACAGTCGGCAATCAGCCCCAGCATTTT
few | TRBJ2-2 | TRBV24-1 | TRBD2 | CATSVGRGVRTGELFF | TGTGCCACCAGTGTTGGGAGGGGAGTAAGGACCGGGGAGCTGTTTTTT
. | TRBJ2-7 | TRBV11-3 | TRBD2 | CASSSGTSGGHEQYF | TGTGCCAGCAGCTCCGGGACTAGCGGGGGCCACGAGCAGTACTTC
few | TRBJ2-7 | TRBV7-9 | . | CASSLDGGSYEQYF | TGTGCCAGCAGCTTAGACGGGGGATCCTACGAGCAGTACTTC
. | TRBJ1-2 | TRBV7-2 | TRBD1 | CASSHAGTGVSGYTF | TGTGCCAGCAGCCACGCCGGGACAGGGGTTTCCGGCTACACCTTC
. | TRBJ1-5 | TRBV24-1 | . | CATSETGGTNQPQHF | TGTGCCACCTCTGAGACGGGGGGTACCAATCAGCCCCAGCATTTT
. | TRBJ1-6 | TRBV7-7 | . | CASSLVGQTRNSPLHF | TGTGCCAGCAGCTTAGTAGGACAGACCAGAAATTCACCCCTCCACTTT
. | TRBJ2-7 | TRBV2 | . | CASTREQGVYEQYF | TGTGCCAGCACGCGGGAACAGGGTGTCTACGAGCAGTACTTC
few | TRBJ1-6 | TRBV5-6 | . | CASRPGNSPLHF | TGTGCCAGCCGGCCCGGGAATTCACCCCTCCACTTT
many | TRBJ2-7 | TRBV5-1 | . | CASSFPGPEQYF | TGCGCCAGCAGCTTTCCCGGGCCCGAGCAGTACTTC
many | TRBJ1-2 | TRBV6-1 | TRBD1 | CASSEWRAGQHYGYTF | TGTGCCAGCAGTGAATGGAGGGCGGGACAGCACTATGGCTACACCTTC
many | TRBJ2-3 | TRBV7-3 | TRBD2 | CASSFDAGLATDTQYF | TGTGCCAGCAGCTTCGACGCCGGACTAGCCACCGATACGCAGTATTTT
. | TRBJ1-1 | TRBV9 | TRBD1 | CASSVKGTANTEAFF | TGTGCCAGCAGCGTAAAGGGGACAGCGAACACTGAAGCTTTCTTT
. | TRBJ1-2 | TRBV7-9 | . | CASRNRANYGYTF | TGTGCCAGCAGAAACAGGGCAAACTATGGCTACACCTTC
. | TRBJ1-4 | TRBV5-1 | . | CASSQGLTTNEKLFF | TGCGCCAGCAGCCAGGGACTTACAACTAATGAAAAACTGTTTTTT
many | TRBJ2-5 | TRBV4-2 | . | CASSQSQGKETQYF | TGTGCCAGCAGCCAATCTCAGGGAAAAGAGACCCAGTACTTC
. | TRBJ2-7 | TRBV7-9 | TRBD2 | CASSLGVLAVTSYEQYF | TGTGCCAGCAGCTTAGGGGTACTAGCGGTCACCTCCTACGAGCAGTACTTC
many | TRBJ2-5 | TRBV7-6 | TRBD1 | CASSQGTGRGPETQYF | TGTGCCAGCAGCCAAGGGACAGGGAGAGGGCCTGAGACCCAGTACTTC
. | TRBJ1-1 | TRBV12-3/TRBV12-4 | TRBD1 | CASSSSQGAGNTEAFF | TGTGCCAGCAGCTCATCACAGGGGGCAGGCAACACTGAAGCTTTCTTT
. | TRBJ2-3 | TRBV20-1 | TRBD1 | CSARDPGTGGTDTQYF | TGCAGTGCTAGAGACCCCGGGACAGGGGGCACAGATACGCAGTATTTT
. | TRBJ2-5 | TRBV29-1 | TRBD2 | CSVGGGGETQYF | TGCAGCGTTGGGGGCGGGGGAGAGACCCAGTACTTC
many | TRBJ2-2 | TRBV5-5 | . | CASSLVLNTGELFF | TGTGCCAGCAGCTTGGTACTGAACACCGGGGAGCTGTTTTTT
. | TRBJ1-3 | TRBV10-1 | TRBD1 | CASKRTGELAGDTIYF | TGCGCCAGCAAGAGGACAGGGGAGTTGGCTGGAGACACCATATATTTT
. | TRBJ2-7 | TRBV20-1 | . | CSTGQRYEQYF | TGCAGTACTGGACAGCGCTACGAGCAGTACTTC
. | TRBJ2-7 | TRBV25-1 | . | CASSKGGRRTYEQYF | TGTGCCAGCAGTAAGGGCGGGCGCCGCACCTACGAGCAGTACTTC
once | TRBJ2-1 | TRBV20-1 | . | CSAPVDNEQFF | TGCAGTGCCCCCGTAGACAATGAGCAGTTCTTC
. | TRBJ1-4 | TRBV29-1 | . | CSLVRGANEKLFF | TGCAGCTTAGTTAGGGGGGCTAATGAAAAACTGTTTTTT
. | TRBJ2-7 | TRBV2 | . | CASSPEGAYEQYF | TGTGCCAGCAGTCCCGAGGGGGCCTACGAGCAGTACTTC
many | TRBJ1-2 | TRBV7-3 | . | CASSLSGFDGYTF | TGTGCCAGCAGCTTATCAGGGTTTGATGGCTACACCTTC
few | TRBJ2-7 | TRBV7-9 | TRBD2 | CASSTLRGAHSEQYF | TGTGCCAGCAGCACCTTGCGGGGGGCCCACTCCGAGCAGTACTTC
. | TRBJ2-7 | TRBV20-1 | TRBD2 | CSAREAGGGPEQYF | TGCAGTGCTAGAGAAGCGGGGGGTGGGCCCGAGCAGTACTTC
. | TRBJ2-1 | TRBV5-1 | TRBD1 | CASSTGQNYNEQFF | TGCGCCAGCAGCACGGGACAGAATTACAATGAGCAGTTCTTC
few | TRBJ2-6 | TRBV7-9 | TRBD1 | CASSLKRQGTGANVLTF | TGTGCCAGCAGCTTAAAACGACAGGGGACTGGGGCCAACGTCCTGACTTTC
many | TRBJ2-2 | TRBV10-3 | TRBD2 | CAISPGLAGGPGTGELFF | TGTGCCATCAGTCCGGGACTAGCGGGGGGGCCGGGGACCGGGGAGCTGTTTTTT
many | TRBJ1-4 | TRBV7-6 | . | CASSSKPASSANEKLFF | TGTGCCAGCAGCTCTAAGCCAGCGTCGAGCGCTAATGAAAAACTGTTTTTT
many | TRBJ1-6 | TRBV5-1 | TRBD1 | CASNKGTGLFGSPLHF | TGCGCCAGCAACAAAGGGACAGGTCTTTTCGGGTCACCCCTCCACTTT
. | TRBJ2-6 | TRBV5-1 | TRBD1 | CASSSQTYRGTNVLTF | TGCGCCAGCAGCAGCCAAACATACAGGGGTACCAACGTCCTGACTTTC
. | TRBJ1-6 | TRBV6-5 | . | CASSYYEQGTSNSPLHF | TGTGCCAGCAGTTACTACGAACAGGGAACGAGTAATTCACCCCTCCACTTT
many | TRBJ1-1 | TRBV2 | . | CASSGLRNTEAFF | TGTGCCAGCTCCGGACTCAGGAACACTGAAGCTTTCTTT
. | TRBJ2-7 | TRBV20-1 | TRBD1 | CSAEGQETYEQYF | TGCAGTGCAGAGGGACAGGAAACCTACGAGCAGTACTTC
once | TRBJ1-1 | TRBV5-1 | . | CASRKDPGISEAFF | TGCGCCAGCAGGAAGGACCCAGGGATCTCTGAAGCTTTCTTT
. | TRBJ2-1 | TRBV10-3 | TRBD1 | CAIRSGQGVDEQFF | TGTGCCATCAGGTCGGGACAGGGGGTAGATGAGCAGTTCTTC
many | TRBJ2-7 | TRBV18 | TRBD1 | CASSRDRITYEQYF | TGTGCCAGCTCCCGGGACAGAATAACCTACGAGCAGTACTTC
. | TRBJ1-5 | TRBV19 | TRBD1 | CASTSPGQANQPQHF | TGTGCCAGTACCAGTCCGGGACAGGCCAATCAGCCCCAGCATTTT